This T cell receptor (beta chain) appears in the sequencing data of a study of control samples from healthy donors and cancer patients. Sequencing was performed with immunoSEQ multiplex PCR; in TCRdb, only in-frame clones are kept and a portion is missing. The sample carries roughly 90,000 clones, approximately 88% recorded once. The germline V and J ends were trimmed by 0 bases and 2 bases, with 11 bases remaining between them. This CDR3 comprises 16 residues. CDR1 is MNHEY and CDR2 is SVGAGI in the germline V gene. The receptor comes from a woman in her 50s with colorectal cancer. The gene calls are TRBV6-5 and TRBJ1-3; D remains ambiguous. The specimen was PBMCs. The CDR3 DNA sequence: TGTGCCAGCAGTTACTCCATAGGAATTACTGGAAACACCATATATTTT. Its translation is CASSYSIGITGNTIYF.